The rows below give T cell receptor beta chains drawn from one sample of a study of a mutant IDH1 vaccine in newly diagnosed glioma. The table came from immunoSEQ multiplex PCR; TCRdb's copy has only in-frame clones and leaves some out. The sample lists around 66,000 clones; 80% were seen once. These TCRs are of unknown antigen specificity. The sequencing used PBMCs, collected from a glioma patient whose treatment included an IDH1 peptide vaccine. Receptors were obtained from a man aged 50-60 years with glioma. Each CDR3 is given with its conserved first and last residue. A D gene is named only where the DNA matches it firmly. Clone size, where shown, is once, few, many, or a class for clones that have expanded.

abundance,d_gene,v_gene,j_gene,CDR3nt,CDR3aa
.,.,TRBV27,TRBJ2-2,TGTGCCAGCAGTTTATCAGGGGCGGGTTTCGCCGGGGAGCTGTTTTTT,CASSLSGAGFAGELFF
.,.,TRBV5-4,TRBJ2-1,TGTGCCAGCAGTCCGGAGGTGGGATCCAATGAGCAGTTCTTC,CASSPEVGSNEQFF
.,TRBD1,TRBV18,TRBJ2-7,TGTGCCAGCTCACCTTCCCGGACAGGGATTTACGAGCAGTACTTC,CASSPSRTGIYEQYF
once,.,TRBV2,TRBJ1-6,TGTGCCAGCACCCGACAGGAGGGATCACCCCTCCACTTT,CASTRQEGSPLHF
.,.,TRBV6-6,TRBJ1-2,TGTGCCAGCAGCCCTAAACCAGCTTATGGCTACACCTTC,CASSPKPAYGYTF
.,.,TRBV30,TRBJ1-1,TGTGCCTGGAATCCAGGGAACACTGAAGCTTTCTTT,CAWNPGNTEAFF
.,TRBD2,TRBV7-9,TRBJ2-3,TGTGCCAGCTCCTCTAGCGGGAGAGGCACAGATACGCAGTATTTT,CASSSSGRGTDTQYF
.,TRBD1,TRBV5-6,TRBJ1-2,TGTGCCAGCAGCTTGGGGGACAGGGTTGGCTACACCTTC,CASSLGDRVGYTF
.,.,TRBV29-1,TRBJ2-2,TGCAGCGCCATTACGGCAGGGTGGACCGGGGAGCTGTTTTTT,CSAITAGWTGELFF
.,TRBD1,TRBV6-6,TRBJ1-5,TGTGCCAGCAGTTACTCGACAGGGGGACAGCCCCAGCATTTT,CASSYSTGGQPQHF
.,.,TRBV14,TRBJ2-7,TGTGCCAGCAGCCCGGACGGACTGAACTACGAGCAGTACTTC,CASSPDGLNYEQYF
.,.,TRBV6-6,TRBJ1-4,TGTGCCAGCAGTTACCTGGGAGGGGGGACTAATGAAAAACTGTTTTTT,CASSYLGGGTNEKLFF
few,TRBD1,TRBV5-1,TRBJ1-4,TGCGCCAGCAGTATATCGGGACAGCTGAATGAAAAACTGTTTTTT,CASSISGQLNEKLFF
.,.,TRBV7-8,TRBJ1-2,TGTGCCAGCAGCTCGCGGAGGGGCTATGGCTACACCTTC,CASSSRRGYGYTF
.,.,TRBV4-3,TRBJ2-7,TGCGCCAGCAGCCAAGGAGGCGGACCCTACGAGCAGTACTTC,CASSQGGGPYEQYF
.,.,TRBV4-3,TRBJ2-2,TGCGCCAGCAGTAGTAGGGCCACCGGGGAGCTGTTTTTT,CASSSRATGELFF
once,.,TRBV5-1,TRBJ2-5,TGCGCCAGCAGCTTGGAGGGGGGTCAAGAGACCCAGTACTTC,CASSLEGGQETQYF
.,.,TRBV19,TRBJ2-3,TGTGCCAGTAGAGAAGCCAGCCCCACAGATACGCAGTATTTT,CASREASPTDTQYF
.,TRBD2,TRBV5-1,TRBJ2-3,TGCGCCAGCCGGGGCAGCGGGAAGGCAGATACGCAGTATTTT,CASRGSGKADTQYF
few,.,TRBV2,TRBJ1-3,TGTGCCAGCAGTGAAATCGGCCAGGGGCCTGGAAACACCATATATTTT,CASSEIGQGPGNTIYF
.,.,TRBV10-3,TRBJ2-1,TGTGCCATCAGTGAGTCGGAGCCGCCTGAGCAGTTCTTC,CAISESEPPEQFF
few,.,TRBV28,TRBJ1-5,TGTGCCAGCAGTTTTCACAACGGGCGCAATCAGCCCCAGCATTTT,CASSFHNGRNQPQHF
.,TRBD2,TRBV10-3,TRBJ2-5,TGTGCCAGTAGCGGGGGGCCGGGAGAGACCCAGTACTTC,CASSGGPGETQYF
few,TRBD2,TRBV7-9,TRBJ2-2,TGTGCCAGCAGCTCGGGACTAGCGGGGGGTGGAGTCACCGGGGAGCTGTTTTTT,CASSSGLAGGGVTGELFF
.,.,TRBV9,TRBJ2-5,TGTGCCAGCAGCGCAGGGGACCATCAAGAGACCCAGTACTTC,CASSAGDHQETQYF
.,.,TRBV11-2,TRBJ2-7,TGTGCCAGCAGCCCTAGGAGGTCCTACGAGCAGTACTTC,CASSPRRSYEQYF
few,.,TRBV30,TRBJ1-4,TGTGCCTGGGGACAGTCAACTAATGAAAAACTGTTTTTT,CAWGQSTNEKLFF
.,.,TRBV9,TRBJ1-4,TGTGCCAGCAGCGTAGGTACAACTAATGAAAAACTGTTTTTT,CASSVGTTNEKLFF
.,.,TRBV19,TRBJ1-1,TGTGCCAGTAGTATAGACCCTATCTCCGAAGCTTTCTTT,CASSIDPISEAFF
.,.,TRBV6-1,TRBJ2-5,TGTGCCAGCAGTGAAGGGTGGGGGGGCTTTGAGACCCAGTACTTC,CASSEGWGGFETQYF
.,TRBD2,TRBV5-6,TRBJ2-3,TGTGCCAGCAGCCACGGGACTAGCGGGGGGCTAATGGTGAATACGCAGTATTTT,CASSHGTSGGLMVNTQYF